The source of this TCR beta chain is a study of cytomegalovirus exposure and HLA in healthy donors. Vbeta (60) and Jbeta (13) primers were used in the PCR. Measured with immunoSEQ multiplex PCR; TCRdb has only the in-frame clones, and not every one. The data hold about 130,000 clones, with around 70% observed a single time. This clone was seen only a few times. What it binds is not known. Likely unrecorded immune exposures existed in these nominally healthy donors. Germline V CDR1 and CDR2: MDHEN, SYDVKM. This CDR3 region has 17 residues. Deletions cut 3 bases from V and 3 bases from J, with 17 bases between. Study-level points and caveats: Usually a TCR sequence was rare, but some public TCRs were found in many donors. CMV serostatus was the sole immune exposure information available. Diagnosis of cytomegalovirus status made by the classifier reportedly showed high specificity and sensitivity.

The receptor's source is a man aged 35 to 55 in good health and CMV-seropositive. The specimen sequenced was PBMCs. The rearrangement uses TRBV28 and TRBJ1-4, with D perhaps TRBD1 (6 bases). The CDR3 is CASSFTGTSIPNEKLFF. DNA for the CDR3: TGTGCCAGCAGTTTTACAGGGACCAGCATACCTAATGAAAAACTGTTTTTT.